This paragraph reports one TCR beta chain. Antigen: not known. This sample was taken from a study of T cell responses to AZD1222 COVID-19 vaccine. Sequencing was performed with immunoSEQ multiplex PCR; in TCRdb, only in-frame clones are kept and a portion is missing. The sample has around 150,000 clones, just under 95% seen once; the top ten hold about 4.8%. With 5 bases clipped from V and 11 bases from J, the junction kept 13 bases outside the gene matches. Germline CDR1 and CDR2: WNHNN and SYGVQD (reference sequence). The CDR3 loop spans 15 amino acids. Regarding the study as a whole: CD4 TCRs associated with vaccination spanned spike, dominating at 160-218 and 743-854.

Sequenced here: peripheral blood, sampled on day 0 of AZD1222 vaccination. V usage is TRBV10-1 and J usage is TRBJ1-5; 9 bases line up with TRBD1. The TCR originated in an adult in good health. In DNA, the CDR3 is TGCGCCAGCAGTCGGGACAGGGATATAGCGGGAGCCCAGCATTTT. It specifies CASSRDRDIAGAQHF.